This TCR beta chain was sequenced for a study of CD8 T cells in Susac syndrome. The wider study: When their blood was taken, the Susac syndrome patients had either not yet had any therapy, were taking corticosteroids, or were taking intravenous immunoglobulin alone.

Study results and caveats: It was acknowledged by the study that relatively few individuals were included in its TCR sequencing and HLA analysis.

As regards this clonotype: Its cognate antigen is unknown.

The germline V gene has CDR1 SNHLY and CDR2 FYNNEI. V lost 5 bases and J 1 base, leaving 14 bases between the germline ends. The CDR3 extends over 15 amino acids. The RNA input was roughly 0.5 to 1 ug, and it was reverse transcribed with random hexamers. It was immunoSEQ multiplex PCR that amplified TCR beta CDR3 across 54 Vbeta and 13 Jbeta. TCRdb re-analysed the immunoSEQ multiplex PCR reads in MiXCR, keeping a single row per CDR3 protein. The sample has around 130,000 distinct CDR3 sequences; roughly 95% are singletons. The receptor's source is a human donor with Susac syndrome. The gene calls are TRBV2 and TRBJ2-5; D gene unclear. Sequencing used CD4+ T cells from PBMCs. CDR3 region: CASSPQRGLQETQYF. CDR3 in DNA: TGTGCCAGCAGTCCTCAGAGAGGCCTCCAAGAGACCCAGTACTTC. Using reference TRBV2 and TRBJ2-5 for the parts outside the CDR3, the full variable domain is EPEVTQTPSHQVTQMGQEVILRCVPISNHLYFYWYRQILGQKVEFLVSFYNNEISEKSEIFDDQFSVERPDGSNFTLKIRSTKLEDSAMYFCASSPQRGLQETQYFGPGTRLLVL.